Listed below are T cell receptor beta chains from one sample, sequenced in a study of T-cell reconstitution after alpha-beta-depleted transplantation in children. TCRdb used MiXCR to reprocess the PCR reads, holding one entry per CDR3 protein. The top ten clones hold roughly 3.3% of a sample with some 500,000 distinct CDR3 sequences, around 17% of them seen once. Sequenced here: PBMCs from the stem cell graft donor, sampled from the stem cell graft. Source of these receptors: a human donor who donated a stem cell graft to a child with acute lymphoblastic leukemia. Each CDR3 is given without its conserved first and last residue. Size is omitted from some rows. Given values are once, few, many or a class for expanded clones.

j_call clone_size v_call cdr3_aa
TRBJ1-5 few TRBV7-6 ASSLEGRLNQPQH
TRBJ1-2 - TRBV12-3/TRBV12-4 ASSSISGYT
TRBJ2-2 few TRBV5-1 ASSFGAGNTGELF
TRBJ1-1 - TRBV20-1 SARPQQGAQTEAF
TRBJ2-1 - TRBV20-1 SARDRTSAGDYNEQF
TRBJ1-5 - TRBV12-3/TRBV12-4 ASSFQGPQPQH
TRBJ1-2 - TRBV7-9 ASSPGPKYGYT
TRBJ2-3 few TRBV11-3 ASKPRGAQAQY
TRBJ2-3 - TRBV5-1 ASSLTPTSGSDTQY
TRBJ1-2 - TRBV6-5 ASSYSRTPGDYGYT
TRBJ2-1 - TRBV12-3/TRBV12-4 ASRYSGPYNEQF
TRBJ2-2 few TRBV6-1 ASSDIGGELF
TRBJ1-1 few TRBV27 ASSHGDVNTEAF
TRBJ1-5 - TRBV19 ASSIRATLPGTQPQH
TRBJ2-2 few TRBV3-1 ASSQEFGNTGELF
TRBJ1-5 few TRBV30 AWTLSPGTGRDQPQH
TRBJ1-1 few TRBV28 ASSLARGQSTEAF
TRBJ1-2 - TRBV15 ATSRDYSGYGYT
TRBJ2-3 few TRBV6-4 ASSPVTGTDTQY
TRBJ2-1 few TRBV7-6 ASSLEPGTNNEQF
TRBJ1-2 - TRBV5-1 ASSFDRHYGYT
TRBJ2-1 few TRBV27 ASSSLGGYNEQF
TRBJ1-6 few TRBV29-1 SVASQGSDNSPLH
TRBJ1-6 - TRBV12-3/TRBV12-4 ASSPRTGGNSPLH
- - TRBV27 ASSLRGAGQPQY
TRBJ1-2 - TRBV12-3/TRBV12-4 ASSTQGWGDGYT
TRBJ1-2 - TRBV5-1 ASSLVLGQTNYGYT
TRBJ2-1 - TRBV7-3 ASSHGQNEQF
TRBJ1-1 - TRBV12-3/TRBV12-4 ASSLGLRQGSALNTEAF